Listed below are T cell receptor beta chains from one sample, sequenced in a study of response to subunit inactivated influenza vaccine. MiXCR, applied by TCRdb to the RT-PCR reads, yields one record per CDR3 protein. The sample consists of fewer than 800,000 distinct CDR3 sequences, around a sixth of them appearing once. The starting material was PBMCs from blood, obtained about 12 days after vaccination. The source is a man between 50 and 59 years old who received an inactivated influenza vaccine. Each CDR3 is given with its conserved first and last residue. Only some rows state a clone size, as once, few, many or a class for expanded clones.

j_call clone_size v_call cdr3_aa
TRBJ2-7 NA TRBV11-2 CASSSAGWSSYEQYF
TRBJ2-1 few TRBV10-3 CAIRAGTRSNNEQFF
TRBJ2-5 NA TRBV5-6 CASTTPGTTSGPQYF
TRBJ2-3 few TRBV29-1 CSVGIGAEVTDTQYF
TRBJ2-7 NA TRBV18 CASSPAGGLVYYEQYF
TRBJ2-3 few TRBV5-1 CASSSNGETDTQYF
TRBJ2-3 NA TRBV28 CASMVLGESTDTQYF
TRBJ1-5 few TRBV20-1 CSARGLNQPQHF
TRBJ2-1 NA TRBV9 CASSAYPSGYNEQFF
TRBJ2-3 many TRBV12-3/TRBV12-4 CASSFGTGGFSDTQYF
TRBJ2-2 NA TRBV5-1 CASSLKGDTGELFF
TRBJ1-2 few TRBV11-2 CASSLGWGTSYGYTF
TRBJ1-1 few TRBV7-9 CASSLSSLGTEAFF
TRBJ2-7 NA TRBV5-1 CASSLSGREYEQYF
TRBJ1-2 few TRBV28 CASSLGGYYYGYTF
TRBJ1-6 few TRBV12-3/TRBV12-4 CASSFSGSYNSPLHF
TRBJ2-3 few TRBV29-1 CSVGPVTDTQYF
TRBJ2-2 NA TRBV29-1 CSVELAGANTGELFF
TRBJ1-4 few TRBV7-6 CASSAGGRATNEKLFF
TRBJ2-1 NA TRBV20-1 CSATLAGGSVDEQFF
TRBJ2-3 few TRBV5-6 CASSADLRTSGSRANTDTQYF
TRBJ2-1 many TRBV7-6 CASSLLYGRVYNEQFF
TRBJ2-5 NA TRBV11-2 CASSSAGQSGGTQYF
TRBJ2-4 NA TRBV7-9 CASSPEWTGTAKNIQYF
TRBJ1-4 many TRBV7-2 CASGLIGQANEKLFF
TRBJ1-5 few TRBV20-1 CSARDRGQPQHF
TRBJ1-2 NA TRBV6-1 CASSPNRASNYGYTF
TRBJ1-4 NA TRBV11-2 CASSLSHPGGKLFF
TRBJ2-3 few TRBV19 CASSIPGQRLTDTQYF
TRBJ1-5 NA TRBV7-8 CASNWQASNQPQHF
TRBJ2-7 NA TRBV4-2 CASGPGLVCPQYF
TRBJ2-5 many TRBV5-1 CASSAKTPQETQYF
TRBJ1-1 NA TRBV7-9 CASSADTQAFF
TRBJ2-7 once TRBV28 CASRGGHLYEQYF
TRBJ2-7 few TRBV15 CATSRDSGLYEQYF
TRBJ1-5 NA TRBV19 CASSIFRGNQPQHF
TRBJ2-7 NA TRBV20-1 CSARDDGGRTSYEQYF
TRBJ2-7 NA TRBV27 CASSWTGRPYEQYF
TRBJ2-1 few TRBV4-2 CASSQVPGGSSYNEQFF
TRBJ2-3 NA TRBV4-1 CASSGLDPARDTQYF
TRBJ1-2 many TRBV29-1 CSVEQGAGGYTF